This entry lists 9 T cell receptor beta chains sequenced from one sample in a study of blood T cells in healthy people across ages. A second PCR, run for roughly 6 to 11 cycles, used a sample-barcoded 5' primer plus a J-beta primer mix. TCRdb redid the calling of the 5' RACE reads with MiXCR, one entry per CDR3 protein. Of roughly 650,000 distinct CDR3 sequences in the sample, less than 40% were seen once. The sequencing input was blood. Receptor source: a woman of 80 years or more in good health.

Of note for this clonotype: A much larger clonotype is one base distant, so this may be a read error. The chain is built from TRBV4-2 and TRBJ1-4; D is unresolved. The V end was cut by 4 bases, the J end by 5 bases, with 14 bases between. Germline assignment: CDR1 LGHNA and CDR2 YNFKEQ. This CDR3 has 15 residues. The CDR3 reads CASSRVGAGNEKLFF. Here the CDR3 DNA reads TGTGCCAGCAGCCGAGTGGGAGCAGGCAATGAAAAACTGTTTTTT.

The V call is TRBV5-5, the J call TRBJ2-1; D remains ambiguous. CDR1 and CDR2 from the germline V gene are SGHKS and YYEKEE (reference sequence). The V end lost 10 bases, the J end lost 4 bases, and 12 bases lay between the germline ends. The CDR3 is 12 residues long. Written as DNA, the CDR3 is TGTGCCGGCAATCCCGGGTACAATGAGCAGTTCTTC. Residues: CAGNPGYNEQFF.

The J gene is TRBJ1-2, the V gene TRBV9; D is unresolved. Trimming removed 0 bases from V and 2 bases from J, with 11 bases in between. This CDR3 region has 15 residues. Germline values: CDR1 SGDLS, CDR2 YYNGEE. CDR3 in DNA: TGTGCCAGCAGCGTAGGAAGTTTACAGAACTATGGCTACACCTTC. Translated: CASSVGSLQNYGYTF.

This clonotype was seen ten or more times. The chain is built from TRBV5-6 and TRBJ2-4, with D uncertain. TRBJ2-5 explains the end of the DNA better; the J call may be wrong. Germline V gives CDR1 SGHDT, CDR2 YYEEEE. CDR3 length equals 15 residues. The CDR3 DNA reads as TGTGCCAGCAGCTTGCGGCAGGCTAAAGGGGAGACCCAGTACTTC. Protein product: CASSLRQAKGETQYF.

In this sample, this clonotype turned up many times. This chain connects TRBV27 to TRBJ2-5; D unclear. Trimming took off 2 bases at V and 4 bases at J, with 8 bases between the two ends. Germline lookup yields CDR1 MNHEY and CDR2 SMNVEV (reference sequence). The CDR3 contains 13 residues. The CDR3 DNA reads TGTGCCAGCAGTTTAATGGGTTCAGAGACCCAGTACTTC. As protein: CASSLMGSETQYF.

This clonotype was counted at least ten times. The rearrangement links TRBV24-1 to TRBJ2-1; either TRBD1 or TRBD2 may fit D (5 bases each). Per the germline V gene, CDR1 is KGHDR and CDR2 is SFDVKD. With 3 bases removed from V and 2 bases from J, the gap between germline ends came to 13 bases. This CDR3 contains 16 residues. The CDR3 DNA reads TGTGCCACCAGTGATGGGACCCCTGGAGCCTACAATGAGCAGTTCTTC. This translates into CATSDGTPGAYNEQFF.

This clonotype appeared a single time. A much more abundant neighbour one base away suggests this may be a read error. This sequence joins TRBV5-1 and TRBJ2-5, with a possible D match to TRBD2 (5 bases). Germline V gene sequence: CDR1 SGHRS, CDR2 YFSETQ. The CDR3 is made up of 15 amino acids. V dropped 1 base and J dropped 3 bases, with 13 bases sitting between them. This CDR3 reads CASSLNGSGEETQYF. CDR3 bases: TGCGCCAGCAGCTTGAATGGGTCCGGGGAAGAGACCCAGTACTTC.

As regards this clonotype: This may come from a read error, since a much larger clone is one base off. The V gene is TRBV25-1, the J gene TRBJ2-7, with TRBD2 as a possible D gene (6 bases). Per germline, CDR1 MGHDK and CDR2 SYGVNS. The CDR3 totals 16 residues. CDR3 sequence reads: CASSLRAGRCSTERYF. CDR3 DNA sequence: TGTGCCAGCAGCCTTAGAGCGGGCCGATGTTCTACGGAGCGGTACTTC.

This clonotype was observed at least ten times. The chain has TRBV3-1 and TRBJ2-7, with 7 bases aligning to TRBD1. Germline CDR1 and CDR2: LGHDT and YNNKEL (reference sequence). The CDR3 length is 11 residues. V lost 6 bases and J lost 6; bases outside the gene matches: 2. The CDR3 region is CASSRQGEQYF. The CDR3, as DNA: TGTGCCAGCAGTCGACAGGGCGAGCAGTACTTC.